What follows are 18 T cell receptor beta chains derived from one specimen sequenced in a study of shared clonotypes between healthy human individuals. The repertoire was sequenced with immunoSEQ multiplex PCR; TCRdb's copy has only in-frame clones and lacks some. This table holds about 680,000 clones, less than 80% found once. The material sequenced was memory CD4+ T cells sorted from blood. The subset was: CD45RA-negative fraction. The receptors come from a woman in her 30s in good health.

The V and J genes are TRBV5-1 and TRBJ1-1; no clear D gene. Between the trimmed V and J ends, which lost 0 bases and 0 bases, there was a span of 12 bases. CDR3 size: 16 residues. Germline values: CDR1 SGHRS, CDR2 YFSETQ. DNA of the CDR3: TGCGCCAGCAGCTTGGTCCCTGGGTTTATGAACACTGAAGCTTTCTTT. Amino acids: CASSLVPGFMNTEAFF.

This chain joins TRBV7-6 and TRBJ2-1; tentatively, D is TRBD1 or TRBD2 (6 bases each). This CDR3 is 12 amino acids long. The V gene lost 4 bases and the J gene lost 10 bases, with 11 bases spanning the gap. Germline CDR1 reads SGHVS; CDR2 reads FNYEAQ. As DNA, the CDR3 is TGTGCCAGCAGCTCGACAGGACTAGAGCAGTTCTTC. Translating gives CASSSTGLEQFF.

In this sample, this clone turned up a few times. The V and J genes are TRBV6-6 and TRBJ1-5; the D is unclear. The CDR3 is 14 amino acids. V was clipped by 2 bases and J by 5 bases, with 10 bases between them. Germline V lookup: CDR1 MNHNY, CDR2 SVGAGI (reference sequence). DNA for the CDR3: TGTGCCAGCAGTTACAAGGGCACTGATCAGCCCCAGCATTTT. Its translation is CASSYKGTDQPQHF.

The chain couples TRBV7-9 to TRBJ2-1; 9 positions agree with TRBD1. V shed 5 bases, J shed 4 bases, and the junction held 6 bases outside the gene matches. The CDR3 has 15 amino acids. Looked up from germline, CDR1 is SEHNR and CDR2 is FQNEAQ (reference sequence). The CDR3 region has the DNA TGTGCCAGCAGCCGGGACAGGGAGGGTTACAATGAGCAGTTCTTC. Translating it yields CASSRDREGYNEQFF.

The V gene is TRBV28, the J gene TRBJ2-7; TRBD2 aligns across 10 bases. In germline, CDR1 is MDHEN, CDR2 SYDVKM. Germline trimming cut 1 base from V and 7 bases from J; bases unmatched to any gene: 7. The CDR3 is 15 amino acids. The CDR3 bases are TGTGCCAGCAGTTTATTGGCTAGCGGGAGCCGGGAGCAGTACTTC. Translated: CASSLLASGSREQYF.

The V gene is TRBV27, the J gene TRBJ2-3, with 12 bases identical to TRBD2. CDR3 size: 16 residues. Germline trimming cut 3 bases from V and 6 bases from J; bases unmatched to any gene: 7. Germline CDR1 is MNHEY and CDR2 is SMNVEV (reference sequence). CDR3 amino acids: CASSFGLAGGEDTQYF. Written as DNA, the CDR3 is TGTGCCAGCAGTTTCGGGCTAGCGGGAGGGGAGGATACGCAGTATTTT.

This clone was seen only a few times. V usage is TRBV5-4 and J usage is TRBJ1-2; D possibly corresponds to TRBD1 (6 bases). This CDR3 is 17 amino acids long. Looked up from germline, CDR1 is SGHNT and CDR2 is YYREEE (reference sequence). The V gene lost 0 bases and the J gene lost 4 bases, with 19 bases spanning the gap. The CDR3 DNA reads TGTGCCAGCAGCTTGGATTTCGCAGGGGTCGACCTCTATGGCTACACCTTC. It codes for CASSLDFAGVDLYGYTF.

This chain joins TRBV6-5 and TRBJ1-1, with D possibly being TRBD1 (5 bases). Germline V gene sequence: CDR1 MNHEY, CDR2 SVGAGI. The CDR3 consists of 15 residues. V lost 0 bases and J 3 bases, leaving 11 bases between the germline ends. CDR3 loop: CASSYSFVGDTEAFF. The CDR3 DNA sequence: TGTGCCAGCAGTTACTCGTTTGTAGGGGACACTGAAGCTTTCTTT.

The V gene is TRBV28, the J gene TRBJ2-5; D gene ambiguous. The V gene's germline CDR1 is MDHEN and CDR2 SYDVKM. CDR3 length: 12 amino acids. Trimming cost V 3 bases and J 1 base, with 3 bases left between them. The CDR3 sequence is CASSLGQETQYF. The CDR3, as DNA: TGTGCCAGCAGTTTGGGCCAAGAGACCCAGTACTTC.

On this clone: This could be a read error, since a much larger clone is one nucleotide away. This same CDR3 is encoded by further DNA sequences in the sample. This chain joins TRBV5-1 and TRBJ2-5; D gene ambiguous. Germline V lookup: CDR1 SGHRS, CDR2 YFSETQ. The CDR3 length is 13 residues. The CDR3 coding sequence is TGTGCCAGCAGCTTGGTAGGCCAAGAGACCCAGTACTTC. It translates to CASSLVGQETQYF.

The chain joins TRBV13 to TRBJ2-1; the D gene is possibly TRBD2 (6 bases). The CDR3 consists of 16 residues. CDR1 is PRHDT and CDR2 is FYEKMQ in the germline V gene (reference sequence). V lost 5 bases, J lost 1 base, and 15 bases lay in between. This CDR3 is CASSPATRRSYNEQFF. CDR3 sequence (DNA): TGTGCCAGCAGCCCGGCGACTAGGAGGTCCTACAATGAGCAGTTCTTC.

The rearrangement links TRBV5-4 to TRBJ2-2, with D possibly being TRBD1 or TRBD2 (5 bases each). Germline loops: CDR1 SGHNT, CDR2 YYREEE (reference sequence). V was trimmed by 4 bases and J by 3 bases, leaving 13 bases between them. The CDR3 is made up of 15 amino acids. The CDR3 nucleotides are TGTGCCAGCAGCCCCTGGGACGGATACACCGGGGAGCTGTTTTTT. It is translated as CASSPWDGYTGELFF.

The gene calls are TRBV5-1 and TRBJ2-3; TRBD2 is a possible D gene (5 bases). This CDR3 is 16 amino acids long. Trimming left V 0 bases short and J 3 bases short, with 14 bases between. Germline CDR1 is SGHRS and CDR2 is YFSETQ. The CDR3 reads CASSLGRASGTDTQYF. DNA of the CDR3: TGCGCCAGCAGCTTGGGCCGGGCAAGCGGAACAGATACGCAGTATTTT. Complete variable domain (other parts from reference TRBV5-1 and TRBJ2-3): KAGVTQTPRYLIKTRGQQVTLSCSPISGHRSVSWYQQTPGQGLQFLFEYFSETQRNKGNFPGRFSGRQFSNSRSEMNVSTLELGDSALYLCASSLGRASGTDTQYFGPGTRLTVL.

The chain carries TRBV11-2 and TRBJ2-2, with TRBD1 matching 7 bases. In germline, CDR1 is SGHAT, CDR2 FQNNGV. This CDR3 is 15 amino acids long. J gave up 1 base and V 5 bases, and 4 bases lay outside the gene matches. The CDR3 sequence is CASSTTGMNTGELFF. The DNA for the CDR3 is TGTGCCAGCAGCACGACAGGGATGAACACCGGGGAGCTGTTTTTT. Full variable domain (remainder filled in from reference TRBV11-2 and TRBJ2-2): EAGVAQSPRYKIIEKRQSVAFWCNPISGHATLYWYQQILGQGPKLLIQFQNNGVVDDSQLPKDRFSAERLKGVDSTLKIQPAKLEDSAVYLCASSTTGMNTGELFFGEGSRLTVL.

The CDR3 loop is CASSIGGSGGGLPQHF. The CDR3 coding sequence is TGTGCCAGTAGTATAGGGGGCAGCGGTGGAGGTTTGCCCCAGCATTTT. The chain carries TRBV19 and TRBJ1-5; D possibly corresponds to TRBD1 (5 bases). Trimming took 1 base from V and 9 from J, leaving 19 bases between them. The germline CDR1 and CDR2 sequences are LNHDA and SQIVND (reference sequence). This CDR3 spans 16 amino acids. Full variable domain (outside the CDR3, taken from reference TRBV19 and TRBJ1-5): DGGITQSPKYLFRKEGQNVTLSCEQNLNHDAMYWYRQDPGQGLRLIYYSQIVNDFQKGDIAEGYSVSREKKESFPLTVTSAQKNPTAFYLCASSIGGSGGGLPQHFGDGTRLSIL.

The gene calls are TRBV6-1 and TRBJ2-7; D remains ambiguous. Germline values: CDR1 MNHNS, CDR2 SASEGT. Trimming took off 6 bases at V and 5 bases at J, with 5 bases between the two ends. The CDR3 has 10 residues. The CDR3 loop is CASSGHEQYF. CDR3 sequence (DNA): TGTGCCAGCAGCGGGCACGAGCAGTACTTC.

This clone was detected only a few times. The chain recombines TRBV6-1 with TRBJ2-7; a weak D match, TRBD2 (6 bases). The CDR3 contains 16 residues. V gave up 4 bases and J gave up 2 bases, with 18 bases separating them. Germline lookup yields CDR1 MNHNS and CDR2 SASEGT. CDR3 in DNA: TGTGCCAGCAGTGTTTGGGCGGATAGCGGAGCCTACGAGCAGTACTTC. It yields the protein CASSVWADSGAYEQYF.

V and J are TRBV2 and TRBJ2-2; maybe TRBD2 (6 bases). The V gene's germline CDR1 is SNHLY and CDR2 FYNNEI. This CDR3 comprises 13 residues. Trimming stripped 8 bases from V and 5 bases from J, with 12 bases between. The CDR3 sequence is CASGGQPTGELFF. As DNA, the CDR3 is TGTGCCAGCGGAGGGCAGCCTACCGGGGAGCTGTTTTTT.